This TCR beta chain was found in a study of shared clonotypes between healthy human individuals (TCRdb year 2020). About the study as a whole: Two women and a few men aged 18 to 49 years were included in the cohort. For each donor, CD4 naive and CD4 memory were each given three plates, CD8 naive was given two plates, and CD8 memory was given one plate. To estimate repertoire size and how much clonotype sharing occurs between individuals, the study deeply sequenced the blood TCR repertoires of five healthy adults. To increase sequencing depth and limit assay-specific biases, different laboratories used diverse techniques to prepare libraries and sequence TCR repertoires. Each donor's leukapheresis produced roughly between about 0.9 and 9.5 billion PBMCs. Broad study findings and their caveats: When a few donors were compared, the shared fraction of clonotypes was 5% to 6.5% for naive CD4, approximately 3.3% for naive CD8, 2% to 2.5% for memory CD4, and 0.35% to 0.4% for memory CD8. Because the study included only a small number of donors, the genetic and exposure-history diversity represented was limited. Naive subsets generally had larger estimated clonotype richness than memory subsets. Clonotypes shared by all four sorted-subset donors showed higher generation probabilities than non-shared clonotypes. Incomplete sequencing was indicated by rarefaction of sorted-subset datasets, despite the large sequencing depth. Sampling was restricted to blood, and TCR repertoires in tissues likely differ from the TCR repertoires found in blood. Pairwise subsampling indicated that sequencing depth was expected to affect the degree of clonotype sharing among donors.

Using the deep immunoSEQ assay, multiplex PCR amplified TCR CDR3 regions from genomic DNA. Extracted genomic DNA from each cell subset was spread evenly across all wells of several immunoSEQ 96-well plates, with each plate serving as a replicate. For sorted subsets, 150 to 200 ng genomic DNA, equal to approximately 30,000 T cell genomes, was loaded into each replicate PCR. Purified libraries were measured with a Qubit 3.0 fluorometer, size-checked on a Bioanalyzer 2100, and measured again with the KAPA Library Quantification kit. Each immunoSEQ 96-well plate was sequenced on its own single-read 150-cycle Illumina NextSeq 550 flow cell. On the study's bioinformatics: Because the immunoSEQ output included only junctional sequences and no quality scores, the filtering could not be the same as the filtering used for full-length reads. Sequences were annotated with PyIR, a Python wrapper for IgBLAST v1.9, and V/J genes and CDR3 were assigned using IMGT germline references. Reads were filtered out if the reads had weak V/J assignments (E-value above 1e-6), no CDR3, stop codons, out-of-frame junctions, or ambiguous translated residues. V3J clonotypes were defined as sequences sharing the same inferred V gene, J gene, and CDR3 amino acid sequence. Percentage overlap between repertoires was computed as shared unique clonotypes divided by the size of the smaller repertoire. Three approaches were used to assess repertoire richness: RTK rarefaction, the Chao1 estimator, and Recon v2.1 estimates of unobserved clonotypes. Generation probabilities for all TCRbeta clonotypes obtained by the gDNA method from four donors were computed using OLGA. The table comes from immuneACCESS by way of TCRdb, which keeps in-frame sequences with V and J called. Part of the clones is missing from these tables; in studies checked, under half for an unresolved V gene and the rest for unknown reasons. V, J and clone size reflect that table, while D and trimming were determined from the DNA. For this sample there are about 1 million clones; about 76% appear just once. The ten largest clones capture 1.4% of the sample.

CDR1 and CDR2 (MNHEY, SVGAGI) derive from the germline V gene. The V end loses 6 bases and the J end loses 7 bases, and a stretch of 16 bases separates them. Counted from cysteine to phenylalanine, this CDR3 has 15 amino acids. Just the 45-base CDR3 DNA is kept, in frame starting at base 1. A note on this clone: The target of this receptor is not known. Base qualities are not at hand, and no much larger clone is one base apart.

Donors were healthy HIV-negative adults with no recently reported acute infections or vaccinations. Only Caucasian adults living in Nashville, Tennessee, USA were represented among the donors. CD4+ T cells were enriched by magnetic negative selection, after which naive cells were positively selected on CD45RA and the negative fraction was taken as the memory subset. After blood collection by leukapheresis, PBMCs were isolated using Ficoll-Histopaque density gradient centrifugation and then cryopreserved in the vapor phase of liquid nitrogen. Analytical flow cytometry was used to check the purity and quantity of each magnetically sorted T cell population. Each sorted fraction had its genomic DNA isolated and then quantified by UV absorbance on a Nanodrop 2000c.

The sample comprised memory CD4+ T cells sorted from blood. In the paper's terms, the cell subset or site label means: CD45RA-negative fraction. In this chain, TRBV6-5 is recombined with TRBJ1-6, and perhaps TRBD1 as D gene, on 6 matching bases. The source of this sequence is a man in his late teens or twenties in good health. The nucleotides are TGTGCCAGCAGGCCCGCCACAGGGAACAATTCACCCCTCCACTTT. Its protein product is CASRPATGNNSPLHF.